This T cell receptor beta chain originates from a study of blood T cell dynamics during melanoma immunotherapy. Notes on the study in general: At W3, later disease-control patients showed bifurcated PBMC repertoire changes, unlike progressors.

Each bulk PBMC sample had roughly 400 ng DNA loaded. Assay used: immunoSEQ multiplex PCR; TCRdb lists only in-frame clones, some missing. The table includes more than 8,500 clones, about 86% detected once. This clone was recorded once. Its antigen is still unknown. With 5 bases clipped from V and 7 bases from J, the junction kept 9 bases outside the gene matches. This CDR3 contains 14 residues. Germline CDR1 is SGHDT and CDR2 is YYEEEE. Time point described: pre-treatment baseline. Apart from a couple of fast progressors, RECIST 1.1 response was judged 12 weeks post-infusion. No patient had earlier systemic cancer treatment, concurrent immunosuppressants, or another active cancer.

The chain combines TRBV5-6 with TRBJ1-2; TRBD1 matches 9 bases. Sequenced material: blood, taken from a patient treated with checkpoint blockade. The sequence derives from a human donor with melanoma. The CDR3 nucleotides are TGTGCCAGCAGTTTTACGGGACAGGGCTTTGGCTACACCTTC. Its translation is CASSFTGQGFGYTF.